This T cell receptor (beta chain) was profiled in a study of blood T cell repertoires in COVID-19. Study-wide background: Sites across the United States, Italy and Spain contributed samples from acute and convalescent COVID-19. PBMCs, B-cell-depleted T cells, or T cells provided the cDNA or gDNA that made up the material.

Original methodology: For nucleated cells, counts were estimated from reference gene primer amplification. Only in-frame clones appear in the TCRdb table, and some are missing; sequencing was by immunoSEQ multiplex PCR. The V and J calls and clone size were taken over from that table, and D and trimming were inferred from the DNA. Altogether some 210,000 clones are present, roughly four fifths being singletons, with the ten largest covering roughly 12%. Material for sequencing was peripheral blood. This clonotype was obtained from a woman between 35 and 50 years old with acute or convalescent COVID-19.

The CDR3 DNA follows: TGTGCCGCCATCTCGGGGATGAACACTGAAGCTTTCTTT. This translates into CAAISGMNTEAFF. The chain joins TRBV28 to TRBJ1-1; no clear D gene. CDR1 and CDR2 from the germline V gene are MDHEN and SYDVKM. Trimming pared 11 bases from V and 0 bases from J, leaving 13 bases between. The CDR3 is 13 residues long. The whole variable domain, filled in from reference TRBV28 and TRBJ1-1, reads DVKVTQSSRYLVKRTGEKVFLECVQDMDHENMFWYRQDPGLGLRLIYFSYDVKMKEKGDIPEGYSVSREKKERFSLILESASTNQTSMYLCAAISGMNTEAFFGQGTRLTVV.